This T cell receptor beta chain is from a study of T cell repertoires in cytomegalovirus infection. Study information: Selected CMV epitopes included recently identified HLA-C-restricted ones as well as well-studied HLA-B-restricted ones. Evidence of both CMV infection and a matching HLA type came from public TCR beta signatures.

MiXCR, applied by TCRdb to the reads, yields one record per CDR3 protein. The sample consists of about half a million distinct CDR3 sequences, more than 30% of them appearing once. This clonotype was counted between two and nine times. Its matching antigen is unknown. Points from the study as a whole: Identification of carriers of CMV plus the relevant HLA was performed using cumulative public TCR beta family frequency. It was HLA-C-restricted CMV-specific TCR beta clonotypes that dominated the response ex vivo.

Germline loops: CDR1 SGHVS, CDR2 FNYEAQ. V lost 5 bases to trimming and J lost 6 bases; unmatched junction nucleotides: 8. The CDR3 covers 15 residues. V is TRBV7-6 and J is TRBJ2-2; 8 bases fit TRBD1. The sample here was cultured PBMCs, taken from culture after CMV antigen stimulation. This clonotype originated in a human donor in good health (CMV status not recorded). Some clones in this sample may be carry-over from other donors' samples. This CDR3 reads CASSRTGFQAGELFF. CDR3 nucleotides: TGTGCCAGCAGCCGGACAGGGTTCCAGGCCGGGGAGCTGTTTTTT.